Sequencing of this T cell receptor (beta chain) was carried out in a study of CD8 T cells in Susac syndrome. It was with random hexamers that about 0.45 to 1 ug RNA was reverse transcribed. TCRdb independently ran MiXCR on the immunoSEQ multiplex PCR reads; one entry per CDR3 protein. Of roughly 130,000 distinct CDR3 sequences in the sample, approximately 94% were seen once. Trimming stripped 2 bases from V and 5 bases from J, with 19 bases between. The germline V gene encodes CDR1 SGDLS and CDR2 YYNGEE. This CDR3 region has 16 residues. Sequencing of TCR beta was performed on blood CD8+ T cells and on blood CD4+ T cells.

This TCR was sampled from a human donor with multiple sclerosis. The chain carries TRBV9 and TRBJ1-2; perhaps TRBD1 as D (6 bases). The sample taken for sequencing was CD4+ T cells from PBMCs. In DNA, the CDR3 is TGTGCCAGCAGCGTTGCGGCGTTCGGGACACTTTATGGCTACACCTTC. This sequence encodes CASSVAAFGTLYGYTF.